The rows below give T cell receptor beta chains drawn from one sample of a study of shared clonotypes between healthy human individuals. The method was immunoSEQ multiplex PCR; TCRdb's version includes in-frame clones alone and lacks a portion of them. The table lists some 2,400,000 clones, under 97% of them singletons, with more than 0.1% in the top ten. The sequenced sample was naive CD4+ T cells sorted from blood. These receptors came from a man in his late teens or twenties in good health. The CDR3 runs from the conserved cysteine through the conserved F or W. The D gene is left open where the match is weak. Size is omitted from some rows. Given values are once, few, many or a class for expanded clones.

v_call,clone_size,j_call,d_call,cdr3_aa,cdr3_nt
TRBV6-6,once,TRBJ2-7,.,CASSQGPYEQYF,TGTGCCAGCAGCCAGGGGCCTTACGAGCAGTACTTC
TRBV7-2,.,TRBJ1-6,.,CASSPIVGLHGRRNSPLHF,TGTGCCAGCAGCCCAATAGTCGGGTTACATGGTCGGCGGAATTCACCCCTCCACTTT
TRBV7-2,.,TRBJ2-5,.,CASSPPGRVQETQYF,TGTGCCAGCAGCCCCCCGGGGCGGGTGCAGGAGACCCAGTACTTC
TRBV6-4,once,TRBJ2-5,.,CASSDRPGSTQYF,TGTGCCAGCAGTGACCGTCCCGGGAGCACCCAGTACTTC
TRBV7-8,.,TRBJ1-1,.,CASSLQMNTEAFF,TGTGCCAGCAGCCTCCAAATGAACACTGAAGCTTTCTTT
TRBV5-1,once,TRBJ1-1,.,CASTAQGTEAFF,TGCGCCAGCACCGCACAGGGTACTGAAGCTTTCTTT
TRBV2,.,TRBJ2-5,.,CAGRTGGQTQYF,TGTGCCGGCAGAACGGGCGGGCAGACCCAGTACTTC
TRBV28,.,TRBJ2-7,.,CASGVSTSSYEQYF,TGTGCCAGCGGGGTTTCTACTAGCTCCTACGAGCAGTACTTC
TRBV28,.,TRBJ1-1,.,CASRVDVRTEAFF,TGTGCCAGCAGGGTGGACGTCCGCACTGAAGCTTTCTTT
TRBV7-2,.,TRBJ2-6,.,CASSESSGANVLTF,TGTGCCAGCAGCGAAAGCTCTGGGGCCAACGTCCTGACTTTC
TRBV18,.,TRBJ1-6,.,CASSPPGRDNSPLHF,TGTGCCAGCTCACCACCAGGACGGGATAATTCACCCCTCCACTTT
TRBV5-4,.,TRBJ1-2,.,CASSLVPGDNYGYTF,TGTGCCAGCAGCTTGGTGCCAGGAGATAACTATGGCTACACCTTC
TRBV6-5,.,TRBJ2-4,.,CASSTLKAKNIQYF,TGTGCCAGCAGCACCCTCAAAGCCAAAAACATTCAGTACTTC
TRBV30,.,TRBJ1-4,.,CAWRDEGGRSEKLFF,TGTGCCTGGAGGGACGAAGGGGGGAGAAGTGAAAAACTGTTTTTT
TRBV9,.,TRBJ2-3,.,CASSVAAGVVDTQYF,TGTGCCAGCAGCGTAGCGGCAGGGGTGGTAGATACGCAGTATTTT
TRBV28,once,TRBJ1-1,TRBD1,CASSLLDRMNTEAFF,TGTGCCAGCAGTTTACTGGACAGGATGAACACTGAAGCTTTCTTT